The rows below give T cell receptor beta chains drawn from one sample of a study of CD8+CD57+ T cells in acquired aplastic anemia. TCRdb itself ran the reads through MiXCR, one entry per CDR3 protein. This table has nearly 60,000 distinct CDR3 sequences, approximately 54% appearing once. The sequenced sample was sorted CD4+, CD8+, or CD8+CD57+ T cells (not recorded which) from PBMCs. The receptors originated from a human donor with aplastic anemia. Each CDR3 is given with its conserved first and last residue. D genes are given only for firm matches. Not all rows give a size; the values are once, few, many and, for expanded clones, a class.

>NA|TRBV15|few|TRBJ1-2
CATSSRQGGYGYTF
TGTGCCACCAGCAGTAGGCAGGGAGGCTATGGCTACACCTTC
>NA|TRBV7-7|NA|TRBJ2-1
CASSTQGSNEQFF
TGTGCTAGCAGCACACAGGGTTCCAATGAGCAGTTCTTC
>NA|TRBV2|NA|TRBJ1-1
CASSPRVSTNTEAFF
TGTGCCAGCAGTCCGCGGGTCAGTACGAACACTGAAGCTTTCTTT
>NA|TRBV14|NA|TRBJ2-1
CASSFSRNEQFF
TGTGCCAGCAGCTTTAGCAGGAATGAGCAGTTCTTC
>TRBD1|TRBV10-3|NA|TRBJ2-5
CAISESGQTQETQCF
TGTGCCATCAGTGAGTCGGGACAGACGCAAGAGACCCAGTGCTTC
>TRBD1|TRBV24-1|NA|TRBJ2-3
CATSDPQGPTDTQYF
TGTGCCACCAGTGATCCACAGGGGCCCACAGATACGCAGTATTTT
>NA|TRBV15|many|TRBJ2-5
CATSRVKQGVGETQYF
TGTGCCACCAGCAGAGTCAAACAGGGCGTCGGGGAGACCCAGTACTTC
>NA|TRBV14|NA|TRBJ2-1
CASSQELYNEQFF
TGTGCCAGCAGCCAAGAGCTCTACAATGAGCAGTTCTTC
>TRBD2|TRBV25-1|NA|TRBJ2-2
CASSASSGGANTGELFF
TGTGCCAGCAGTGCATCTAGCGGGGGAGCGAACACCGGGGAGCTGTTTTTT
>NA|TRBV7-9|NA|TRBJ2-1
CASGGHNEQFF
TGTGCCAGCGGGGGCCACAATGAGCAGTTCTTC
>NA|TRBV2|NA|TRBJ1-4
CASSETGEINEELFF
TGTGCCAGCAGTGAGACAGGAGAGATAAATGAAGAACTGTTTTTT
>NA|TRBV29-1|NA|TRBJ2-7
CSVVQGRTYEQYF
TGCAGCGTTGTACAGGGTAGGACCTACGAGCAGTACTTC
>NA|TRBV7-2|many|TRBJ2-5
CASSFKGGDRRETQYF
TGTGCCAGCAGCTTTAAGGGGGGGGACAGACGGGAGACCCAGTACTTC
>TRBD1|TRBV27|many|TRBJ2-7
CASAPGQFSYEQYF
TGTGCCAGCGCACCGGGACAGTTCTCCTACGAGCAGTACTTC
>TRBD1|TRBV15|NA|TRBJ1-2
CATSYGTGAPGYTF
TGTGCCACCAGCTATGGGACAGGGGCTCCAGGCTACACCTTC
>NA|TRBV2|once|TRBJ1-1
CASTDGRGRTEAFF
TGTGCCAGCACTGACGGGAGGGGAAGAACTGAAGCTTTCTTT
>TRBD1|TRBV19|NA|TRBJ1-3
CASSRSTGEGNTIYF
TGTGCCAGTAGTAGATCGACAGGGGAAGGAAACACCATATATTTT
>NA|TRBV7-9|NA|TRBJ1-2
CASSLGRYGYTF
TGTGCCAGCAGCTTAGGCCGGTATGGCTACACCTTC
>NA|TRBV19|NA|TRBJ1-1
CASSHDRSHTEAFF
TGTGCCAGTTCCCATGACAGGTCACACACTGAAGCTTTCTTT
>TRBD1|TRBV5-1|once|TRBJ1-6
CASSGGQSSYNSPLHF
TGCGCCAGCAGCGGGGGACAGAGCTCCTATAATTCACCTCTCCACTTT
>NA|TRBV9|NA|TRBJ2-3
CASSVSSSTDTQYF
TGTGCCAGCAGCGTGTCTAGCAGCACAGATACGCAGTATTTT
>NA|TRBV25-1|NA|TRBJ2-1
CASRPPGGNSEQFF
TGTGCCAGCAGGCCCCCGGGCGGCAACAGTGAGCAGTTCTTT
>NA|TRBV25-1|NA|TRBJ2-7
CASSGRVVGEQYF
TGTGCCAGCAGTGGGAGGGTTGTGGGCGAGCAGTACTTC
>NA|TRBV19|NA|TRBJ1-4
CASSPGGVGEKLFF
TGTGCCAGTAGCCCCGGGGGGGTTGGTGAAAAACTGTTTTTT
>NA|TRBV14|many|TRBJ1-1
CASSQVAGSNTEAFF
TGTGCCAGCAGCCAAGTTGCCGGGAGTAACACTGAAGCTTTCTTT
>NA|TRBV9|NA|TRBJ1-6
CASGGGMLNNSPLHF
TGTGCCAGCGGCGGAGGAATGCTTAATAATTCACCCCTCCACTTT
>TRBD1|TRBV20-1|many|TRBJ2-7
CSARNPGQGGVEQYF
TGCAGTGCTAGAAACCCGGGACAGGGGGGCGTCGAGCAGTACTTC
>NA|TRBV4-2|few|TRBJ1-1
CASSQSTGGTEAFF
TGTGCCAGCAGCCAATCCACCGGTGGCACTGAAGCTTTCTTT
>TRBD2|TRBV7-8|NA|TRBJ2-7
CASSLAAVAGSSSYEQYF
TGTGCCAGCAGCTTAGCGGCGGTAGCGGGGTCGAGCTCCTACGAGCAGTACTTC
>NA|TRBV7-2|NA|TRBJ1-6
CAIRNGRDNSPLHF
TGTGCCATCAGGAACGGACGGGATAATTCACCCCTCCACTTT
>NA|TRBV4-2|many|TRBJ2-1
CASSQAAGYNEQFF
TGTGCCAGCAGCCAAGCAGCCGGGTACAATGAGCAGTTCTTC
>NA|TRBV7-6|NA|TRBJ1-1
CASSLGSGEAFF
TGTGCCAGCAGCTTAGGGTCAGGTGAAGCTTTCTTT
>TRBD1|TRBV6-1|once|TRBJ1-2
CAIDPTGGDYGYTF
TGTGCCATCGACCCCACAGGGGGCGACTATGGCTACACCTTC
>TRBD1|TRBV2|NA|TRBJ1-1
CANSGSGQPNTEAFF
TGTGCCAACAGTGGTTCGGGACAGCCGAACACTGAAGCTTTCTTT
>NA|TRBV12-3/TRBV12-4|NA|TRBJ1-2
CASSSDIYGYTF
TGTGCCAGCAGCTCGGACATTTATGGCTACACCTTC
>NA|TRBV15|medium-sized|TRBJ2-1
CATSRDRAVRAYNEQFF
TGTGCCACCAGCAGAGATCGGGCCGTCAGGGCCTACAATGAGCAGTTCTTC
>NA|TRBV9|many|TRBJ1-3
CASESGNTIYF
TGTGCCAGCGAGTCCGGAAACACCATATATTTT
>NA|TRBV9|NA|TRBJ2-3
CASSVRGPSTDTQYF
TGTGCCAGCAGCGTTAGAGGTCCTAGCACAGATACGCAGTATTTT
>NA|TRBV12-3/TRBV12-4|many|TRBJ1-5
CASSLSGVGQPQHF
TGTGCCAGCAGTTTATCCGGGGTCGGTCAGCCCCAGCATTTT
>NA|TRBV29-1|NA|TRBJ1-1
CSVMGNTEAFF
TGCAGCGTTATGGGGAACACTGAAGCTTTCTTT
>NA|TRBV5-4|many|TRBJ1-3
CASSLGSAIFTGNTIYF
TGTGCCAGCAGCTTGGGGTCAGCCATATTCACTGGAAACACCATATATTTT
>NA|TRBV19|few|TRBJ1-1
CASRQTGRKNTEAFF
TGTGCCAGTAGGCAGACAGGACGAAAGAACACTGAAGCTTTCTTT
>NA|TRBV6-2/TRBV6-3|NA|TRBJ1-3
CASSFGPPFGNTIYF
TGTGCCAGCAGTTTTGGCCCCCCCTTTGGAAACACCATATATTTT
>TRBD2|TRBV24-1|once|TRBJ2-1
CATSRTSGRGGDEQFF
TGTGCCACCAGTCGGACTAGCGGGAGGGGAGGTGATGAGCAGTTCTTC
>TRBD1|TRBV5-1|many|TRBJ1-6
CASNTGTGVHSPLHF
TGCGCCAGCAACACAGGGACAGGGGTGCATTCACCCCTCCACTTT
>TRBD1|TRBV2|NA|TRBJ1-1
CASRTGVGWTEAFF
TGTGCCAGCAGGACAGGGGTAGGATGGACTGAAGCTTTCTTT
>NA|TRBV20-1|many|TRBJ2-1
CSAPIGLAPYNEQFF
TGCAGTGCTCCTATCGGGCTAGCGCCCTACAATGAGCAGTTCTTC
>TRBD2|TRBV29-1|NA|TRBJ2-7
CSVLGLAGHEQYF
TGCAGCGTGCTGGGACTAGCGGGCCACGAGCAGTACTTC
>TRBD1|TRBV4-3|many|TRBJ2-1
CASSHVQGAGDEQFF
TGCGCCAGCAGCCACGTCCAGGGGGCAGGCGATGAGCAGTTCTTC
>TRBD1|TRBV2|few|TRBJ2-7
CASSQRQGTYEQYF
TGTGCCAGCAGTCAACGACAGGGGACCTACGAGCAGTACTTC
>TRBD1|TRBV19|NA|TRBJ2-5
CASSISRGRKTQYF
TGTGCCAGTAGTATATCCAGGGGGCGAAAGACCCAGTACTTC
>TRBD1|TRBV15|NA|TRBJ1-1
CATSRDRGDTEAFF
TGTGCCACCAGCAGAGACAGGGGGGACACTGAAGCTTTCTTT
>NA|TRBV7-9|NA|TRBJ1-1
CASSQETDLEAFF
TGCGCCAGCAGCCAAGAGACTGATCTGGAAGCTTTCTTT
>NA|TRBV11-2|NA|TRBJ1-4
CASTPGPENNEKLFF
TGTGCCAGCACCCCAGGGCCGGAGAATAATGAAAAACTGTTTTTT
>TRBD2|TRBV7-6|NA|TRBJ2-1
CASSLTSGGLSFHNEQFF
TGTGCCAGCAGCTTGACTAGCGGGGGGTTAAGCTTCCACAATGAGCAGTTCTTC
>NA|TRBV2|many|TRBJ2-7
CASSELEPLLYEQYF
TGTGCCAGCAGTGAGCTAGAGCCCCTACTCTACGAGCAGTACTTC